The 4 T cell receptor beta chains listed next were all sequenced from one sample in a study of CD8 T cells in Susac syndrome. Random-hexamer reverse transcription was applied to roughly 0.45 to 1 ug RNA. TCRdb passed the immunoSEQ multiplex PCR reads through MiXCR, listing each CDR3 protein once. This sample has about 210,000 distinct CDR3 sequences; nearly 97% occur once, and the top ten carry roughly 0.09%. Sample: CD4+ T cells from PBMCs. Every receptor here comes from a human donor with multiple sclerosis.

The chain combines TRBV5-6 with TRBJ2-7; possibly TRBD1 for D (6 bases). The germline V and J ends were trimmed by 4 bases and 4 bases, with 15 bases remaining between them. The CDR3 covers 14 residues. Looked up from germline, CDR1 is SGHDT and CDR2 is YYEEEE. The CDR3 sequence is CASSILNREYEQYF. CDR3 nucleotide sequence: TGTGCCAGCAGCATACTGAACAGGGAATACGAGCAGTACTTC.

This clonotype was detected only once. This chain links TRBV11-3 with TRBJ2-3, with D perhaps TRBD1 (5 bases). Trimming left V 2 bases short and J 5 bases short, with 17 bases between. In germline, CDR1 is SGHNT, CDR2 YENEEA. CDR3 length equals 16 residues. The CDR3 region is CASSLTQGPPGDTQYF. DNA of the CDR3: TGTGCCAGCAGCTTAACCCAGGGCCCACCAGGAGATACGCAGTATTTT.

This clonotype was observed once. The V call is TRBV5-1, the J call TRBJ2-7; the D gene is possibly TRBD2 (6 bases). V was cut by 0 bases and J by 2 bases, with 12 bases left in between. The CDR3 loop spans 15 amino acids. Per germline, CDR1 SGHRS and CDR2 YFSETQ. The CDR3 DNA is TGCGCCAGCAGCTTGGGCGGGACTTCCACCTACGAGCAGTACTTC. Protein: CASSLGGTSTYEQYF.

This sequence joins TRBV24-1 and TRBJ1-5; D remains unclear. The CDR3 sequence is 14 residues long. CDR1 is KGHDR, CDR2 SFDVKD, per germline. Trimming stripped 3 bases from V and 0 bases from J, with 5 bases between. CDR3 in DNA: TGTGCCACCAGTGATATGGATAGCAATCAGCCCCAGCATTTT. As protein: CATSDMDSNQPQHF.